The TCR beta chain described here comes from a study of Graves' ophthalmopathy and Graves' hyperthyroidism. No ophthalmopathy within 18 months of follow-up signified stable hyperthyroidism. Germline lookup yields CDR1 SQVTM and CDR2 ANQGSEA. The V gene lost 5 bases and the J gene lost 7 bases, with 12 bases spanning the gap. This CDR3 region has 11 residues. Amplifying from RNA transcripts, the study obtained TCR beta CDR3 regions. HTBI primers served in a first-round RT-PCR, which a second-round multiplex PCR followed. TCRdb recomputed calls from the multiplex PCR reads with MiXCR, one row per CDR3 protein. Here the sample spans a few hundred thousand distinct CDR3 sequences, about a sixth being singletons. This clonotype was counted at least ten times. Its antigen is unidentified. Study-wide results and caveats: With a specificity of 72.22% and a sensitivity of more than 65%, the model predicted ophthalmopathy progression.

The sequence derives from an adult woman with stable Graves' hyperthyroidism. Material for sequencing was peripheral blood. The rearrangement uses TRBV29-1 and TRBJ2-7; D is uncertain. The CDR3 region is CSVLRAREQYF. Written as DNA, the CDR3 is TGCAGCGTTTTGAGAGCGAGGGAGCAGTACTTC.